A single sample gave rise to the 6 T cell receptor beta chains below, sequenced in a study of tumor-infiltrating lymphocytes in primary liver carcinoma. With 500 to 650 ng total RNA as template and a constant-region primer, TCR beta cDNA was made. The TCR beta library was amplified through three nested multiplex PCR rounds in a modified ARM-PCR procedure. Use of TRBV1-TRBV30 forward primers with a C-beta reverse primer characterized the first two PCR rounds, which lasted nine to eleven cycles each. TCRdb passed the multiplex PCR reads through MiXCR, listing each CDR3 protein once. The sample includes 50,000 or so distinct CDR3 sequences, around 77% seen only once; the top ten take roughly 24%. From roughly 21-30 mg of unsorted bulk tissue, DNA and RNA were co-extracted together. The sequenced material came from liver tumor tissue from sampling region 5. Subset defined: tumor region T5, tumor centre. These receptors were obtained from a man aged 35-49 years with primary liver carcinoma and hepatitis B virus infection.

A remark on this clonotype: An end of the junction differs from the germline gene, which may be a read error. The rearrangement links TRBV5-4 to TRBJ2-2; no firm D call. CDR3 length equals 14 residues. The germline V gene has CDR1 SGHNT and CDR2 YYREEE (reference sequence). The CDR3 nucleotides are TGTACCAGCAGCCCCGACTTGTCGAGCGGGGAGCTGTTTTTT. Its translation is CTSSPDLSSGELFF.

This clonotype was seen many times. The chain carries TRBV14 and TRBJ2-1; TRBD2 is a possible D gene (5 bases). The CDR3 extends over 15 amino acids. Germline values: CDR1 SGHDN, CDR2 FVKESK. V was shortened by 3 bases and J by 0 bases, with 9 bases between the two germline ends. DNA of the CDR3: TGTGCCAGCAGCCAGTATCGGGGCTCCTACAATGAGCAGTTCTTC. It is translated as CASSQYRGSYNEQFF.

This chain joins TRBV6-2 or TRBV6-3 and TRBJ2-3, with D possibly matching TRBD1 (5 bases). The germline gives CDR1 MNHEY, CDR2 SVGEGT. There are 16 residues in the CDR3. The V end lost 10 bases, the J end lost 8 bases, and 28 bases lay between the germline ends. This CDR3 is CANGPRHTASGLTQYF. Here the CDR3 DNA reads TGTGCCAACGGCCCTCGACACACGGCGTCAGGGCTTACGCAGTATTTT.

With regard to this clonotype: Germline is not matched at one junction end, which may reflect a read error. The chain combines TRBV5-4 with TRBJ2-7; 7 nucleotides agree with TRBD1. Germline lookup yields CDR1 SGHNT and CDR2 YYREEE (reference sequence). The CDR3 totals 15 residues. The CDR3 spells CVSSSWTGARREQYF. DNA for the CDR3: TGTGTCAGCAGCTCTTGGACAGGCGCGAGACGCGAGCAGTACTTC.

The rearrangement links TRBV27 to TRBJ1-5; D remains unclear. V was trimmed by 2 bases and J by 6 bases, leaving 8 bases between them. Looked up from germline, CDR1 is MNHEY and CDR2 is SMNVEV (reference sequence). The CDR3 totals 13 residues. In DNA form, the CDR3 reads TGTGCCAGCAGTTTAGGCAGGAGTCAGCCCCAGCATTTT. Its protein product is CASSLGRSQPQHF.

This clonotype has a single count. This sequence joins TRBV28 and TRBJ2-3; 7 bases match TRBD1. V lost 6 bases and J lost 4; bases outside the gene matches: 10. The CDR3 has 15 amino acids. Germline V gene data show CDR1 as MDHEN and CDR2 as SYDVKM. The CDR3 is CASSHIDDRADTQYF. CDR3 nucleotides: TGTGCCAGCAGCCATATAGATGACAGGGCAGATACGCAGTATTTT. Full variable domain (rest looked up from reference TRBV28 and TRBJ2-3): DVKVTQSSRYLVKRTGEKVFLECVQDMDHENMFWYRQDPGLGLRLIYFSYDVKMKEKGDIPEGYSVSREKKERFSLILESASTNQTSMYLCASSHIDDRADTQYFGPGTRLTVL.